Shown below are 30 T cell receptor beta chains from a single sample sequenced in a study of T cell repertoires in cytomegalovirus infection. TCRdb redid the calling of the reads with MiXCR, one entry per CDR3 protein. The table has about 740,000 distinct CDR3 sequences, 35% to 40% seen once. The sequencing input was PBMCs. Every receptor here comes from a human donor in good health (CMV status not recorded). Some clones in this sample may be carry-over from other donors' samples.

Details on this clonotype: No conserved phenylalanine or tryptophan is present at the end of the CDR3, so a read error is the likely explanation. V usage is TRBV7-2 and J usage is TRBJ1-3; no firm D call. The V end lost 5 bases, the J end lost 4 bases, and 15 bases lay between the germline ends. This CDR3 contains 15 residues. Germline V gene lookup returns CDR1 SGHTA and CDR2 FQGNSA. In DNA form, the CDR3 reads TGTGCCAGCAGCCTAGTATCGGGGTGGGGAAACACCATATATTTG. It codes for CASSLVSGWGNTIYL.

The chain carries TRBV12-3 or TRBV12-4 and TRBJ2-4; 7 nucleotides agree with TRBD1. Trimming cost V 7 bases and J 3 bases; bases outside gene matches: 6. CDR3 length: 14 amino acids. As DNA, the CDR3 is TGTGCCAGCATCCGGTCAGGGGGCAAAAACATTCAGTACTTC. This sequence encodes CASIRSGGKNIQYF.

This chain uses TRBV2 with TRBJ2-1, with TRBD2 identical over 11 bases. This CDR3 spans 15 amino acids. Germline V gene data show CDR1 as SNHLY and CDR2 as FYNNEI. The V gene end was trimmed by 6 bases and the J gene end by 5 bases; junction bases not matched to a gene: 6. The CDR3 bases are TGTGCCAGCAGGACAACGACTAGCGGGGACAATGAGCAGTTCTTC. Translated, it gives CASRTTTSGDNEQFF.

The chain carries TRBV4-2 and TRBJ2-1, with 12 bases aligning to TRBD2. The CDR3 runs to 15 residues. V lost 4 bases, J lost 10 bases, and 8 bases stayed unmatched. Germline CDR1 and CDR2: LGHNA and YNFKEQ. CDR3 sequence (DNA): TGTGCCAGCAGCCCGGGTCTAGCGGGAGGGATAGAGCAGTTCTTC. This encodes CASSPGLAGGIEQFF.

The CDR3 sequence is CASSLAIDRSYGYTF. The CDR3 bases are TGTGCCAGCAGTTTAGCCATCGACAGATCCTATGGCTACACCTTC. This chain connects TRBV12-3 or TRBV12-4 to TRBJ1-2; TRBD1 is a possible D gene (5 bases). V dropped 0 bases and J dropped 4 bases, with 12 bases sitting between them. The CDR3 is 15 residues long.

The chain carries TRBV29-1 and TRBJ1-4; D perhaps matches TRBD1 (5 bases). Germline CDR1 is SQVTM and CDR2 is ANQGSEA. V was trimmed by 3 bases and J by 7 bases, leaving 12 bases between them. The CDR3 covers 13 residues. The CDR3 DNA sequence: TGCAGCGTTGATGCCGGGGGGGGTGAAAAACTGTTTTTT. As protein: CSVDAGGGEKLFF.

In nucleotides, the CDR3 is TGTGCCACCAGCAGAGATTTCGGGGGGAGAGAGACCCAGTACTTC. It translates to CATSRDFGGRETQYF. This sequence joins TRBV15 and TRBJ2-5; TRBD2 matches at 7 bases. Germline V lookup: CDR1 LNHNV, CDR2 YYDKDF (reference sequence). The CDR3 contains 15 residues. With V trimmed by 0 bases and J by 4 bases, 5 bases remained unmatched.

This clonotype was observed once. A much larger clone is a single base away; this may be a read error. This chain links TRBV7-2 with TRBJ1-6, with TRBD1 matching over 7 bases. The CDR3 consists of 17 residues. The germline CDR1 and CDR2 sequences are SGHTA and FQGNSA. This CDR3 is CSSSSRQGFTYNSPLHF. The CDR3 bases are TGTTCCAGCAGCTCAAGACAGGGATTCACCTATAATTCACCCCTCCACTTT.

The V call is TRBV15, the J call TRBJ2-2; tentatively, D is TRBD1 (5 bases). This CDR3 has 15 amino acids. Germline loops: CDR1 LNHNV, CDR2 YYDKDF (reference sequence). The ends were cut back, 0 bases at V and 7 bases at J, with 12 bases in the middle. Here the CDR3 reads CATSRERQGLGELFF. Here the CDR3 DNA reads TGTGCCACCAGCAGAGAGCGGCAGGGCCTCGGGGAGCTGTTTTTT.

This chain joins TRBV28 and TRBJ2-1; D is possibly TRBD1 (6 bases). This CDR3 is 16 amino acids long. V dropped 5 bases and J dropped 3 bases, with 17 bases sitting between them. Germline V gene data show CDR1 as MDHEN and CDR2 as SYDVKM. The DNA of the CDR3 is TGTGCCAGCAGTCGCTCCGGGACAAAGATCTACAATGAGCAGTTCTTC. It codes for CASSRSGTKIYNEQFF.

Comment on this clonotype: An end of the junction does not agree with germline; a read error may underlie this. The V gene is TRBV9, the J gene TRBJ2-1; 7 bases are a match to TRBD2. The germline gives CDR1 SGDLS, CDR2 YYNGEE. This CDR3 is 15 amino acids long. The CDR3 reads CSSSPRTREHNEQFF. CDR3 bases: TGTTCCAGCAGCCCAAGGACTAGGGAACACAATGAGCAGTTCTTC.

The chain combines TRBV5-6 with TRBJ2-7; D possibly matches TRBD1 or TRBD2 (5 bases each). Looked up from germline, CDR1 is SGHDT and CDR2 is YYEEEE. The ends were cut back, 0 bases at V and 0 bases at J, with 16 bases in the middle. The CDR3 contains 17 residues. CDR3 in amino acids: CASSLGGQGPTSYEQYF. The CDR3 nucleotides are TGTGCCAGCAGCTTGGGAGGGCAGGGCCCTACCTCCTACGAGCAGTACTTC.

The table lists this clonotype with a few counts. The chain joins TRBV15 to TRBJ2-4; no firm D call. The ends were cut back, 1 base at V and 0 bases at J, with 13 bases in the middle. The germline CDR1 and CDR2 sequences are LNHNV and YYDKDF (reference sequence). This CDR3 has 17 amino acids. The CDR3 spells CATSRADFRLAKNIQYF. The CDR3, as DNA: TGTGCCACCAGCAGAGCCGACTTCAGACTAGCCAAAAACATTCAGTACTTC.

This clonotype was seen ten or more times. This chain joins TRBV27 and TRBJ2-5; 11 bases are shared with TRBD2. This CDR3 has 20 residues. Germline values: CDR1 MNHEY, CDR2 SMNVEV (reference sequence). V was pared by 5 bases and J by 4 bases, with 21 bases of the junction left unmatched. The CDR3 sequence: CASSPTISPPSGGTGETQYF. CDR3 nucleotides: TGTGCCAGCAGTCCAACGATTTCCCCCCCTAGCGGGGGGACAGGAGAGACCCAGTACTTC.

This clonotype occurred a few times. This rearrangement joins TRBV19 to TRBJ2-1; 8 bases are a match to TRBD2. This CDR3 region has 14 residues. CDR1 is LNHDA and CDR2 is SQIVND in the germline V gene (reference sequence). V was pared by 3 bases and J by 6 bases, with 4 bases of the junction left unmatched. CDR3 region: CASSIGLAGNEQFF. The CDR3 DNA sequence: TGTGCCAGTAGTATCGGCCTAGCGGGCAATGAGCAGTTCTTC.

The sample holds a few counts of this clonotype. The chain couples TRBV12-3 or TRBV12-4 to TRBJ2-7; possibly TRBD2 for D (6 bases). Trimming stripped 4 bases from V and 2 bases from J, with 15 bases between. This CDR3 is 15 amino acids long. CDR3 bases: TGTGCCAGCAGTTGGGGACTCCTTGCTACCTACGAGCAGTACTTC. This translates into CASSWGLLATYEQYF.

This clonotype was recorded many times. The CDR3 nucleotides read TGTGCCAGCAGCGAGTGGACTAGCTCCTCTTCCTACGAGCAGTACTTC. Its translation is CASSEWTSSSSYEQYF. The V gene is TRBV7-8, the J gene TRBJ2-7; 8 nucleotides agree with TRBD2. There are 16 residues in the CDR3. V was pared by 5 bases and J by 1 base, with 10 bases of the junction left unmatched. Germline V lookup: CDR1 SGHVS, CDR2 FQNEAQ.

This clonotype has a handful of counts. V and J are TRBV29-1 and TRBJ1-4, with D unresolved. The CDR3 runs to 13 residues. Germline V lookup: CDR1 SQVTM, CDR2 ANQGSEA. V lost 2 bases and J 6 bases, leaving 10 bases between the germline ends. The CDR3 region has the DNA TGCAGCGTTGAATCTCCGGAGGATGAAAAACTGTTTTTT. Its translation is CSVESPEDEKLFF.

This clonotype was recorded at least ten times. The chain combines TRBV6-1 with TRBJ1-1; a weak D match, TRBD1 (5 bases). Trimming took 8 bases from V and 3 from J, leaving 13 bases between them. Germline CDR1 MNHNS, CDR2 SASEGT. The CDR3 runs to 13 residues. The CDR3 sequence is CASLQAGDTEAFF. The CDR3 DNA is TGTGCCAGCTTACAGGCCGGGGACACTGAAGCTTTCTTT.

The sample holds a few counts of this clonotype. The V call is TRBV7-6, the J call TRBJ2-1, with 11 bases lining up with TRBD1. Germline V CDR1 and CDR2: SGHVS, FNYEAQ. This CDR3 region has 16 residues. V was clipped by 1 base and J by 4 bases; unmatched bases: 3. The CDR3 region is CASSLGGQGGYNEQFF. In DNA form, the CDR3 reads TGTGCCAGCAGCTTAGGGGGACAGGGGGGATACAATGAGCAGTTCTTC.

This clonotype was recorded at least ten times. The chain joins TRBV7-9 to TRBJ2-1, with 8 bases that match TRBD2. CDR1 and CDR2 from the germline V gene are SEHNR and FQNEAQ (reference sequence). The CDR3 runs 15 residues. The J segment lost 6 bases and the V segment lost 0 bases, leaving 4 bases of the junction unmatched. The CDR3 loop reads CASSLAGRGANEQFF. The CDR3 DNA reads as TGTGCCAGCAGCTTAGCGGGGCGGGGGGCCAATGAGCAGTTCTTC.

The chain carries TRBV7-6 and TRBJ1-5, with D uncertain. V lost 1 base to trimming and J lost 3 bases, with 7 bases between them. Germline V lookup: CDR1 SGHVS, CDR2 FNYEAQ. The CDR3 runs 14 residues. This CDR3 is CASSLGFPNQPQHF. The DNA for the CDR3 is TGTGCCAGCAGCTTAGGTTTTCCCAATCAGCCCCAGCATTTT.

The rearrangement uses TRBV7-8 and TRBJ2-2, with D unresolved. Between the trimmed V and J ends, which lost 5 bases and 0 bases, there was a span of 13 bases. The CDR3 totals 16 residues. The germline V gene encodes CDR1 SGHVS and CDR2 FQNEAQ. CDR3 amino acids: CASSVEPGTNTGELFF. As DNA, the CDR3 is TGTGCCAGCAGCGTAGAACCCGGTACGAACACCGGGGAGCTGTTTTTT.

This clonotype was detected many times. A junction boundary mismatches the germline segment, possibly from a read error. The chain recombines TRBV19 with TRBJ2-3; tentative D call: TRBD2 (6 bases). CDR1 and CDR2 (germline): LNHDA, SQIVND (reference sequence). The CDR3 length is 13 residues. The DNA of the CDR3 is TGTGCCAGTAGGATAGCGGGCACAGATACGCAGTATTTT. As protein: CASRIAGTDTQYF.

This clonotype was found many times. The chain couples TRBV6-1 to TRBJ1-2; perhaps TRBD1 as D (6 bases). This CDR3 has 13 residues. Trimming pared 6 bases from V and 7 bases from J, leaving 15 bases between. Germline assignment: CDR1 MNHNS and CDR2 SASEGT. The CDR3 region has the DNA TGTGCCAGCAGCGCCGGGGGCTTGTTTGGCTACACCTTC. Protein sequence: CASSAGGLFGYTF.

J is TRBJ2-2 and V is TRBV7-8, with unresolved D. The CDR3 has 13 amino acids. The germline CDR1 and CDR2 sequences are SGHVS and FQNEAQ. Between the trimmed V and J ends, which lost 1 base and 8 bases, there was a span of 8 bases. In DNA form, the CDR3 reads TGTGCCAGCAGCTTAGTTCTAGAAGGGGAGCTGTTTTTT. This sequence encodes CASSLVLEGELFF.

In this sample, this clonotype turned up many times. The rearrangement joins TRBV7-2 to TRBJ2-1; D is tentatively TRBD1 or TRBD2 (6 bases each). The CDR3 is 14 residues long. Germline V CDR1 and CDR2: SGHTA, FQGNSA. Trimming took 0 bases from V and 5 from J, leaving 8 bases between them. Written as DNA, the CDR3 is TGTGCCAGCAGCTTAGCGGGGGGCCACAATGAGCAGTTCTTC. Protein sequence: CASSLAGGHNEQFF. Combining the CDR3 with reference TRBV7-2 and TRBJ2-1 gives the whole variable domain GAGVSQSPSNKVTEKGKDVELRCDPISGHTALYWYRQSLGQGLEFLIYFQGNSAPDKSGLPSDRFSAERTGGSVSTLTIQRTQQEDSAVYLCASSLAGGHNEQFFGPGTRLTVL.

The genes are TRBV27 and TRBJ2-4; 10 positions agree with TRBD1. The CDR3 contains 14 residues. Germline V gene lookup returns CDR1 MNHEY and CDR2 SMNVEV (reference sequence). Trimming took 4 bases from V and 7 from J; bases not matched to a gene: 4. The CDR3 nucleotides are TGTGCCAGCAGTTCCCGGGACAGGGGTAACATTCAGTACTTC. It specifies CASSSRDRGNIQYF.

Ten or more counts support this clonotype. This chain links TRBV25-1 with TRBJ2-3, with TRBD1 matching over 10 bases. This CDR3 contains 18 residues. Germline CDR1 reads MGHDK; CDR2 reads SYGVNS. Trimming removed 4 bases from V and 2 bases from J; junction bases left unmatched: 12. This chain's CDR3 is CASSVPGTGDTNTDTQYF. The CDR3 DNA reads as TGTGCCAGCAGTGTACCCGGGACAGGGGACACGAACACAGATACGCAGTATTTT.

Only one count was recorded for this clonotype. This CDR3 is CASSDPAGGMVGEQYF. The CDR3 DNA follows: TGTGCCAGCAGTGATCCCGCGGGAGGGATGGTGGGCGAGCAGTACTTC. The chain combines TRBV6-1 with TRBJ2-7; TRBD2 aligns across 9 bases. CDR3 size: 16 residues. Per germline, CDR1 MNHNS and CDR2 SASEGT. Trimming took 3 bases from V and 6 from J; bases not matched to a gene: 12.